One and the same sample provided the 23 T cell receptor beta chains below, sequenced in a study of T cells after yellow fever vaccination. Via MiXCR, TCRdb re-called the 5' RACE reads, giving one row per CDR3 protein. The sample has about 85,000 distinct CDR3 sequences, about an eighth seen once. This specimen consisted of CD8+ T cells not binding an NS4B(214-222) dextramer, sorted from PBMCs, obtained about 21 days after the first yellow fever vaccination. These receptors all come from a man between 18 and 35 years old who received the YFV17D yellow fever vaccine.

The CDR3 sequence is CASSLLSRRFDEQYF. CDR3 coding DNA: TGTGCCAGTAGTCTACTATCCCGGAGGTTCGACGAGCAGTACTTC. The chain uses TRBV19 and TRBJ2-7; perhaps TRBD2 as D (5 bases). Per the germline V gene, CDR1 is LNHDA and CDR2 is SQIVND (reference sequence). The CDR3 covers 15 residues. Trimming removed 5 bases at V and 5 bases at J, with 19 bases between.

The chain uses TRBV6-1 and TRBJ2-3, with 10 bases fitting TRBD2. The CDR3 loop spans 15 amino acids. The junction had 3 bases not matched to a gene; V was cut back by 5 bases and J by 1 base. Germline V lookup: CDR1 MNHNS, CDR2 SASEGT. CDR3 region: CASSTTSGGTDTQYF. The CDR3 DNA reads TGTGCCAGCAGTACAACTAGCGGGGGCACAGATACGCAGTATTTT.

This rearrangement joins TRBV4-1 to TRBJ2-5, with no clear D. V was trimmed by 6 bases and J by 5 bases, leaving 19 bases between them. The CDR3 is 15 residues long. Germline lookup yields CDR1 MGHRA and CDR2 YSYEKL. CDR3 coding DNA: TGCGCCAGCAGTTTAATGGGCAGGACGGAGGAGACCCAGTACTTC. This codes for CASSLMGRTEETQYF.

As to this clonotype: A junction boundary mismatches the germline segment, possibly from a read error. DNA for the CDR3: TGCGCCAGCAGCCAAGAGTATGGGGCTGAAGCTTCCTTT. This gives the protein CASSQEYGAEASF. The rearrangement links TRBV4-1 to TRBJ1-1; D may be TRBD1 (5 bases). This CDR3 contains 13 residues. Germline V gene sequence: CDR1 MGHRA, CDR2 YSYEKL.

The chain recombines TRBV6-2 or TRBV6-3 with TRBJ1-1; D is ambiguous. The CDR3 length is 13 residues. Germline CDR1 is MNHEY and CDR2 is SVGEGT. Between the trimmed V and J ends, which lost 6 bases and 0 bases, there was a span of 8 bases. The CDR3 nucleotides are TGTGCCAGCAGCCAAGGGCTGAACACTGAAGCTTTCTTT. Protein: CASSQGLNTEAFF.

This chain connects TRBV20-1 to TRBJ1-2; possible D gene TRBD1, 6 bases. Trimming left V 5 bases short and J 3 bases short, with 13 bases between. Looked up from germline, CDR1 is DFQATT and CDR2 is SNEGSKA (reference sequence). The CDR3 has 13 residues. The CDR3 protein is CSASDSSHYGYTF. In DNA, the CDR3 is TGCAGTGCTTCGGACAGCTCTCACTATGGCTACACCTTC.

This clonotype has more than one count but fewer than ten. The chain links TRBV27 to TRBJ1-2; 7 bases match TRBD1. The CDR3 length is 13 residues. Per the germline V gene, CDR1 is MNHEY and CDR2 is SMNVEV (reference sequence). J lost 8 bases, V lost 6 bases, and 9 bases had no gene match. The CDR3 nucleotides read TGTGCCAGCAGGCGCGACAGGGTGGAGGGCTACACCTTC. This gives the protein CASRRDRVEGYTF.

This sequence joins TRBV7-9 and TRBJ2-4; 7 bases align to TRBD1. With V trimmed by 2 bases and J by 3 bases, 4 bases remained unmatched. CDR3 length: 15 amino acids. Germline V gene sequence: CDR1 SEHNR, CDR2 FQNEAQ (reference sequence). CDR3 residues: CASSLSGDSKNIQYF. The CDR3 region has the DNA TGTGCCAGCAGCTTATCTGGGGACAGCAAAAACATTCAGTACTTC. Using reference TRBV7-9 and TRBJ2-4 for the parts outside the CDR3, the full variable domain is DTGVSQNPRHKITKRGQNVTFRCDPISEHNRLYWYRQTLGQGPEFLTYFQNEAQLEKSRLLSDRFSAERPKGSFSTLEIQRTEQGDSAMYLCASSLSGDSKNIQYFGAGTRLSVL.

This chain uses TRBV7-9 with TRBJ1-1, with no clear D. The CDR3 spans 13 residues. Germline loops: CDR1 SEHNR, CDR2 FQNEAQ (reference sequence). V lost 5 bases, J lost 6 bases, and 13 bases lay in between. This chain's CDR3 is CASSPAVGPEAFF. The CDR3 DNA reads TGTGCCAGCAGCCCGGCTGTAGGGCCTGAAGCTTTCTTT.

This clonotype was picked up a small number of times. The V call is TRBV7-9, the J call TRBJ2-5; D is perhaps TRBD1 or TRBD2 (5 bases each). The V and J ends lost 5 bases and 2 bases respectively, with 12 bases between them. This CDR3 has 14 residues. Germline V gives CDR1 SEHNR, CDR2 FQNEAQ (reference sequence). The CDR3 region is CASSRGPRQETQYF. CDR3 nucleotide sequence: TGTGCCAGCAGCCGGGGACCCCGGCAAGAGACCCAGTACTTC.

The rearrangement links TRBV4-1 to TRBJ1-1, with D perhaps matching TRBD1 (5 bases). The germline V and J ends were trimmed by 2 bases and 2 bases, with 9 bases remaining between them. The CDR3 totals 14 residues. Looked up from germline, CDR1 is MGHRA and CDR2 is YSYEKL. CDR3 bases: TGCGCCAGCAGCCAATCTGGGGGAAACACTGAAGCTTTCTTT. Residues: CASSQSGGNTEAFF.

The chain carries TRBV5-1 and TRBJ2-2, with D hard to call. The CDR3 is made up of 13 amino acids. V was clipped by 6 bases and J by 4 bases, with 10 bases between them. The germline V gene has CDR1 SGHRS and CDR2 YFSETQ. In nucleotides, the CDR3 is TGCGCCAGCACCACACCACGCACCGGGGAGCTGTTTTTT. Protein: CASTTPRTGELFF.

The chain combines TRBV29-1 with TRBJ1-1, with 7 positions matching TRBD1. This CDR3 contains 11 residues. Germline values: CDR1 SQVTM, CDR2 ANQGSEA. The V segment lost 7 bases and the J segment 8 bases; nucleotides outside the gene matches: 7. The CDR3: CSAQGGREAFF. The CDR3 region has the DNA TGCAGCGCCCAGGGGGGGAGGGAAGCTTTCTTT.

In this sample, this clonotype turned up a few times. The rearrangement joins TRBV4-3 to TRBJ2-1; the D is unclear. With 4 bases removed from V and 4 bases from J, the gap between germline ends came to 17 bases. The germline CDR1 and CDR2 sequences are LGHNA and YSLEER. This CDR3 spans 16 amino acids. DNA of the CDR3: TGCGCCAGCAGCCCCAAGTCCGGAAAGCCTTACAATGAGCAGTTCTTC. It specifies CASSPKSGKPYNEQFF.

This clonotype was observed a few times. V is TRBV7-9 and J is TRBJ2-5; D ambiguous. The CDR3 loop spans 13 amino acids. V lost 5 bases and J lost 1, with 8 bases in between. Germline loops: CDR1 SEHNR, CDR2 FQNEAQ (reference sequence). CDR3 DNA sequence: TGTGCCAGCAGCCCTCAGGTCCAAGAGACCCAGTACTTC. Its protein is CASSPQVQETQYF.

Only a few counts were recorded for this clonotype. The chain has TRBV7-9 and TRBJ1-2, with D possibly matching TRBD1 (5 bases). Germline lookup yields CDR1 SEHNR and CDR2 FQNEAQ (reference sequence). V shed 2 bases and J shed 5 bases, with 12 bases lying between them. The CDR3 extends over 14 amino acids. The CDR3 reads CASSLTGGAYGYTF. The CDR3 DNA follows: TGTGCCAGCAGCTTAACGGGAGGGGCGTATGGCTACACCTTC.

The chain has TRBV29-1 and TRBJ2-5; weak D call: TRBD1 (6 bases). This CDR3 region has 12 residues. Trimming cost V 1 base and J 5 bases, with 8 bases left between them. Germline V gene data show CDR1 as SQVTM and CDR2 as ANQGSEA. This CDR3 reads CSVEGGQETQYF. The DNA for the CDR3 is TGCAGCGTTGAAGGGGGGCAGGAGACCCAGTACTTC.

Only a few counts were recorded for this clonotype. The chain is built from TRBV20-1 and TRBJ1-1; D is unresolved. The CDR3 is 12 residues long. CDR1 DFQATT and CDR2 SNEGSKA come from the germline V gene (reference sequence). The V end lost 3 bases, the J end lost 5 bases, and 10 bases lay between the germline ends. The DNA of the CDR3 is TGCAGTGCTAGTGAGGGAGGGACTGAAGCTTTCTTT. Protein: CSASEGGTEAFF.

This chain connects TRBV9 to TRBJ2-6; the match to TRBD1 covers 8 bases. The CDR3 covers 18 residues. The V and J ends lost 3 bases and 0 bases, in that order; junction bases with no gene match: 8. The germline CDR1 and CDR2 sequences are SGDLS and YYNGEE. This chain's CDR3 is CASSAWDRTYSGANVLTF. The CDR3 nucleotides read TGTGCCAGCAGCGCGTGGGACAGGACCTACTCTGGGGCCAACGTCCTGACTTTC.

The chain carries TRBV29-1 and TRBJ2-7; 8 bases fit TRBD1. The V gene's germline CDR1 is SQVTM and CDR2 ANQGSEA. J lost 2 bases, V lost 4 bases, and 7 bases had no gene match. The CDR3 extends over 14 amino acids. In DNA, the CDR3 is TGCAGCGTTGGACGGGACAGGACCGCCTACGAGCAGTACTTC. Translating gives CSVGRDRTAYEQYF.

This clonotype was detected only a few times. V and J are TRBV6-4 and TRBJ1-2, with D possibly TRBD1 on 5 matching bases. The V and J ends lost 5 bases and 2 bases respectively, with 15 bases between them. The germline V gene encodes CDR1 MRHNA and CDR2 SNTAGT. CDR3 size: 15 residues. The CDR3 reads CASSRPTDTNYGYTF. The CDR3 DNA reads TGTGCCAGCAGTCGCCCTACGGACACGAACTATGGCTACACCTTC.

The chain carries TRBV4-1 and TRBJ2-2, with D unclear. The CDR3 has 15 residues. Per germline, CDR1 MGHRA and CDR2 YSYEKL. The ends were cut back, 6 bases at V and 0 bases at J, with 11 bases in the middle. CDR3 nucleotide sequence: TGCGCCAGCAGTCTAACAGACGCGAACACCGGGGAGCTGTTTTTT. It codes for CASSLTDANTGELFF.

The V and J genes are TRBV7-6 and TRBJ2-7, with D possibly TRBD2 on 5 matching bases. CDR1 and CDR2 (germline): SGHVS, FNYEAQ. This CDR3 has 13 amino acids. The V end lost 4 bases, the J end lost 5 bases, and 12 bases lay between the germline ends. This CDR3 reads CASSSGPGNEQYV. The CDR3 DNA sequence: TGTGCCAGCAGCTCTGGACCCGGGAACGAGCAGTACGTC.